This T cell receptor beta chain was captured in a study of blood T cell repertoires in COVID-19. As for the study in general: Samples representing acute and convalescent COVID-19 were sourced from the United States, Italy and Spain.

TCRdb's copy holds only in-frame clones and misses some; the assay was immunoSEQ multiplex PCR. The sample lists about 230,000 clones, approximately 87% occurring once. This TCR was recovered from a woman between 70 and 85 years old with active or convalescent COVID-19. Sample: peripheral blood.

CDR3 amino acids: CASRPDAGAGANVLTF. CDR3 in DNA: TGTGCCAGCAGGCCTGATGCAGGGGCGGGGGCCAACGTCCTGACTTTC. The rearrangement links TRBV27 to TRBJ2-6; D perhaps matches TRBD1 (6 bases). The ends were cut back, 6 bases at V and 4 bases at J, with 16 bases in the middle. The CDR3 contains 16 residues. The germline CDR1 and CDR2 sequences are MNHEY and SMNVEV (reference sequence).